The sequence of this T cell receptor beta chain was determined in a study of OX40 agonist ivuxolimab in advanced cancers. Turning to the study itself: Every 2 weeks, patients received ivuxolimab intravenously, dosed at 0.01 to 10 mg/kg.

Germline CDR1 KGHSH, CDR2 LQKENI. The V gene lost 5 bases and the J gene lost 2 bases, with 15 bases spanning the gap. The CDR3 has 15 amino acids. Whole-study results and caveats: Fewer expanded clones were found on average in CD4+ than in CD8+ T cells.

Sequenced by immunoSEQ multiplex PCR; TCRdb stores in-frame clones only, minus some. The sample records some 70,000 clones, roughly 80% being singletons. People who had autoimmune disease history or systemic immunosuppression were excluded. Comment on this clone: Antigen specificity is unknown.

The clonotype comes from an adult with an advanced solid tumor such as melanoma, head and neck, liver or kidney cancer. Sequences were derived from CD4+ or CD8+ T cells sorted from blood, sampled in a trial of the OX40 agonist ivuxolimab. This chain joins TRBV18 and TRBJ1-2; tentatively, D is TRBD1 (6 bases). The CDR3: CASSLAGGQNYGYTF. CDR3 bases: TGTGCCAGCTCATTGGCGGGAGGACAGAACTATGGCTACACCTTC.